This T cell receptor (beta chain) derives from a study of OX40 agonist ivuxolimab in advanced cancers. The overall study: 30% to 40% of patients had received prior checkpoint inhibitor therapy. Three patients showed partial responses: one hepatocellular carcinoma and two cutaneous melanoma cases.

Sequencing was performed with immunoSEQ multiplex PCR; in TCRdb, only in-frame clones are kept and a portion is missing. The data show some 66,000 clones, roughly four fifths seen once. This CDR3 has 15 residues. Germline CDR1 WNHNN, CDR2 SYGVQD (reference sequence). Germline trimming cut 5 bases from V and 9 bases from J; bases unmatched to any gene: 7. The source material was CD4+ or CD8+ T cells sorted from blood, sampled in a trial of the OX40 agonist ivuxolimab. V is TRBV10-1 and J is TRBJ2-1, with 13 nucleotides matching TRBD2. This receptor was taken from an adult with an advanced solid tumor such as melanoma, head and neck, liver or kidney cancer. CDR3 DNA: TGCGCCAGCAGTCCCGGACTAGCGGGAGCGGTTGAGCAGTTCTTC. Its protein product is CASSPGLAGAVEQFF.